This T cell receptor beta chain was retrieved from a study of T-cell memory formation after mild COVID-19. In the study overall: Across donors, TCR clusters were largely donor specific.

Study-wide results and limits: Several responding clones turned up in pre-infection memory, indicating that cross-reactive memory may have taken part. Clones that contracted from day 15 to 85 had balanced CD4/CD8; later expanders were CD4+ biased.

TCR alpha and TCR beta cDNA libraries carrying sample barcodes and UMIs were produced by 5'RACE using constant-segment primers. TCRdb reanalysed the 5' RACE reads using MiXCR and keeps one entry per CDR3 protein. The sample consists of approximately 400,000 distinct CDR3 sequences, 20% to 25% of them appearing once. This clonotype was observed many times. Its antigen is undetermined. Material for sequencing was PBMCs or a T cell subset sorted from them (not recorded which). The TCR comes from an adult woman who had mild COVID-19 (a few samples of this study predate the infection). Cell type and time point are not known.

CDR3 nucleotide sequence: TGTGCCAGCAGTTTAGCCCAAGGGGCTGAGCAGTTCTTC. Its protein is CASSLAQGAEQFF. The rearrangement uses TRBV12-3 or TRBV12-4 and TRBJ2-1, with D maybe TRBD1 (5 bases). The CDR3 extends over 13 amino acids. The germline V and J ends were trimmed by 0 bases and 9 bases, with 9 bases remaining between them.